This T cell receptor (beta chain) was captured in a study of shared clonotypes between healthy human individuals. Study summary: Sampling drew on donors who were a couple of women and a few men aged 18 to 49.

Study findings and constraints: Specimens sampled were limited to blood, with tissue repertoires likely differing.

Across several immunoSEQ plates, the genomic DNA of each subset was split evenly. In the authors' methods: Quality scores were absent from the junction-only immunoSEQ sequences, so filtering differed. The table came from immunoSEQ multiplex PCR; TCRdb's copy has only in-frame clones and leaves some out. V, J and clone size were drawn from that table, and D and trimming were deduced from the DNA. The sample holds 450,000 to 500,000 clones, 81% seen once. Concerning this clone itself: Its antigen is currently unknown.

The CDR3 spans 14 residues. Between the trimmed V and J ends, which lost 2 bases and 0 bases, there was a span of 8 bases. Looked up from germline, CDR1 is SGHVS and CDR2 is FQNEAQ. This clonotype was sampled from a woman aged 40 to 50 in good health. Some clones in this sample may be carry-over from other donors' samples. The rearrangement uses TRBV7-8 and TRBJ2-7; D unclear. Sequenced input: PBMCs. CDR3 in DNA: TGTGCCAGCAGCTTATACTCTAGCTCCTACGAGCAGTACTTC. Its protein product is CASSLYSSSYEQYF.